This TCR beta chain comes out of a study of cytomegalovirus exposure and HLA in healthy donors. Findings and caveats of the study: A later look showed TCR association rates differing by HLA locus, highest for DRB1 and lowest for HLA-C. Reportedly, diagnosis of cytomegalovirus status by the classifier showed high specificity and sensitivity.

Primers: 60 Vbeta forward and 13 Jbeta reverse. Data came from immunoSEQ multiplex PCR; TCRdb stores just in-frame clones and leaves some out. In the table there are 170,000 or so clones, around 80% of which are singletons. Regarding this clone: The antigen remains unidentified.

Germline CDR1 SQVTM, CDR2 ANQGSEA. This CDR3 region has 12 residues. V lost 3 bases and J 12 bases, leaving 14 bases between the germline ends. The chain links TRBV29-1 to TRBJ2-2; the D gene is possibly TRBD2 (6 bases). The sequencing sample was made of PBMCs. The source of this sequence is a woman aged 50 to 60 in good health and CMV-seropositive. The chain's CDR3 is CSVDGGWGKLFF. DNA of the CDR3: TGCAGCGTTGACGGAGGGTGGGGAAAGCTGTTTTTT.